This is a list of T cell receptor beta chains from one sample in a study of shared clonotypes between healthy human individuals. Sequencing was performed with immunoSEQ multiplex PCR; in TCRdb, only in-frame clones are kept and a portion is missing. The sample lists hundreds of thousands of clones, around 67% occurring once. Sequences were obtained from memory CD4+ T cells sorted from blood. These receptors came from a woman in her thirties in good health. CDR3s include the opening cysteine and the closing phenylalanine or tryptophan. A D gene is named only where the DNA matches it firmly. Clone size is not always given. Where it is, it says once, few, many or a class for expanded clones.

CASSLTGDVNYGYTF	TGCGCCAGCAGCCTCACGGGGGATGTCAACTATGGCTACACCTTC	few	NA	TRBV4-1	TRBJ1-2
CSVASGRGTEAFF	TGCAGCGTAGCTTCCGGACGGGGCACTGAAGCTTTCTTT	once	NA	TRBV29-1	TRBJ1-1
CASSLGSGSNEQFF	TGCGCCAGCAGCTTAGGTAGCGGGAGTAATGAGCAGTTCTTC	NA	TRBD2	TRBV5-1	TRBJ2-1
CASSPTRNEQFF	TGTGCCAGCAGCCCCACACGAAATGAGCAGTTCTTC	NA	NA	TRBV7-2	TRBJ2-1
CASSHPLGSGAGGYEQYF	TGTGCCAGCAGCCATCCGTTAGGTAGCGGAGCGGGAGGATACGAGCAGTACTTC	once	TRBD2	TRBV4-2	TRBJ2-7
CASSQKRGLRSNEQFF	TGTGCCAGCAGCCAAAAACGCGGACTACGGTCCAATGAGCAGTTCTTC	NA	NA	TRBV14	TRBJ2-1
CASSYTTSYEQYF	TGTGCCAGCAGTTACACCACAAGCTACGAGCAGTACTTC	NA	NA	TRBV6-5	TRBJ2-7
CASRKPGRGNYGGELFF	TGTGCCAGCAGGAAGCCGGGACGAGGGAATTACGGCGGGGAGCTGTTTTTT	NA	NA	TRBV11-2	TRBJ2-2
CASSAGTGGQPQHF	TGCGCCAGCAGCGCAGGGACAGGGGGTCAGCCCCAGCATTTT	NA	TRBD1	TRBV5-1	TRBJ1-5
CASKVGGDTGELFF	TGTGCCAGCAAGGTTGGGGGAGACACCGGGGAGCTGTTTTTT	NA	NA	TRBV6-6	TRBJ2-2
CASSKKQGFEQYF	TGTGCCAGCAGTAAAAAGCAGGGGTTCGAGCAGTACTTC	NA	NA	TRBV27	TRBJ2-7
CASSSLTYEQYF	TGTGCCAGCAGCTCCCTCACGTACGAGCAGTACTTC	once	NA	TRBV7-9	TRBJ2-7
CASSLGLAGEGGETQYF	TGTGCCAGCAGCTTGGGGCTAGCGGGAGAAGGAGGAGAGACCCAGTACTTC	NA	TRBD2	TRBV7-2	TRBJ2-5
CASSPGTGPYGGYTF	TGTGCCAGCAGTCCAGGGACGGGACCCTATGGTGGCTACACCTTC	NA	NA	TRBV27	TRBJ1-2
CSVEGGPYEQYF	TGCAGCGTTGAGGGAGGGCCCTACGAGCAGTACTTC	NA	TRBD2	TRBV29-1	TRBJ2-7
CASRPGLAGRNEQFF	TGTGCCAGCAGGCCGGGACTAGCGGGTAGGAATGAGCAGTTCTTC	NA	TRBD2	TRBV28	TRBJ2-1
CASQAGSLGEQYF	TGTGCCAGCCAAGCGGGATCTCTGGGTGAGCAGTACTTC	few	TRBD2	TRBV2	TRBJ2-7
CASSLAGRGTEAFF	TGTGCCAGCAGCTTAGCAGGACGGGGCACTGAAGCTTTCTTT	NA	NA	TRBV11-2	TRBJ1-1
CASSVMSGDTGELFF	TGTGCCAGCAGTGTTATGAGCGGGGACACCGGGGAGCTGTTTTTT	NA	TRBD2	TRBV2	TRBJ2-2
CASSDFEQYF	TGTGCCAGCAGCGATTTCGAGCAGTACTTC	once	NA	TRBV6-1	TRBJ2-7
CASSPRAAGTPSEQYF	TGTGCCAGCAGCCCCAGAGCCGCCGGGACTCCGTCCGAGCAGTACTTC	NA	NA	TRBV7-8	TRBJ2-7
CASSDYADSAHNEQFF	TGTGCCAGCAGTGACTATGCTGACAGCGCGCACAATGAGCAGTTCTTC	NA	NA	TRBV6-1	TRBJ2-1
CAWSRLGSTEAFF	TGTGCCTGGAGTAGGCTGGGGAGCACTGAAGCTTTCTTT	few	NA	TRBV30	TRBJ1-1
CASSLATSGRINNEQFF	TGCGCCAGCAGCTTGGCAACTAGCGGGAGGATCAACAATGAGCAGTTCTTC	NA	TRBD2	TRBV5-1	TRBJ2-1
CASSPTGREGYTF	TGTGCCAGCTCACCAACAGGGCGAGAAGGCTACACCTTC	few	NA	TRBV18	TRBJ1-2
CASSKAGVYYEQYF	TGTGCCAGTAGTAAAGCGGGAGTCTACTACGAGCAGTACTTC	few	TRBD2	TRBV19	TRBJ2-7
CASSFQESYTEAFF	TGTGCCAGCAGTTTCCAGGAGTCGTACACTGAAGCTTTCTTT	NA	NA	TRBV27	TRBJ1-1
CASSRTGVGELFF	TGTGCCAGCAGCAGGACAGGGGTCGGGGAGCTGTTTTTT	NA	TRBD1	TRBV5-4	TRBJ2-2
CASSLALIVLTDTQYF	TGTGCCAGCAGCTTAGCGCTTATCGTCCTCACAGATACGCAGTATTTT	NA	NA	TRBV7-8	TRBJ2-3
CASSQETGPNSGANVLTF	TGTGCCAGCAGCCAAGAGACAGGACCCAACTCTGGGGCCAACGTCCTGACTTTC	NA	NA	TRBV4-2	TRBJ2-6
CASSELSINEQYF	TGTGCCAGCAGCGAGCTATCCATAAACGAGCAGTACTTC	NA	NA	TRBV7-9	TRBJ2-7